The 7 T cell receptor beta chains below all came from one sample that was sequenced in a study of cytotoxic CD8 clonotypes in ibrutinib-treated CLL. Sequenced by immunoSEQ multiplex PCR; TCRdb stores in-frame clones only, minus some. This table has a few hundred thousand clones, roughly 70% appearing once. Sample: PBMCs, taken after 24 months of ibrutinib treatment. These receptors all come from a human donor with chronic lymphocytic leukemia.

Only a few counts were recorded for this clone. The CDR3 loop is CASSQDNRGTEAFF. In nucleotides, the CDR3 is TGTGCCAGCAGCCAAGATAACCGGGGCACTGAAGCTTTCTTT. The V gene is TRBV4-2, the J gene TRBJ1-1; no clear D. CDR3 length: 14 residues. V lost 0 bases, J lost 4 bases, and 9 bases lay in between. CDR1 and CDR2 from the germline V gene are LGHNA and YNFKEQ.

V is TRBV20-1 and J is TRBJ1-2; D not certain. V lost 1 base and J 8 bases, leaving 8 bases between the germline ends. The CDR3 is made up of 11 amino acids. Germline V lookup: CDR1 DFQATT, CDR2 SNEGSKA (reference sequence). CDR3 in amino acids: CSARVVLGYTF. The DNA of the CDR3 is TGCAGTGCTAGAGTGGTATTAGGCTACACCTTC.

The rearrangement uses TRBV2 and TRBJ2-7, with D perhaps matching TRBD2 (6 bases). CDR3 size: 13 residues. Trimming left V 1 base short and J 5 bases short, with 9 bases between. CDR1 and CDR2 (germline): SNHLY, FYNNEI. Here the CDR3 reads CASSEGWGDEQYF. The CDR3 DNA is TGTGCCAGCAGTGAAGGTTGGGGGGACGAGCAGTACTTC.

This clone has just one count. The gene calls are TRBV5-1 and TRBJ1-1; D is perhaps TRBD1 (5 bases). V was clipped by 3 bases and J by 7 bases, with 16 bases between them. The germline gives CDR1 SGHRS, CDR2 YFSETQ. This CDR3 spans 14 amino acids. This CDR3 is CASSSLGRTFEAFF. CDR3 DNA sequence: TGCGCCAGCAGCTCCCTGGGACGGACCTTTGAAGCTTTCTTT. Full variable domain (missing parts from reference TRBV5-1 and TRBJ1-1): KAGVTQTPRYLIKTRGQQVTLSCSPISGHRSVSWYQQTPGQGLQFLFEYFSETQRNKGNFPGRFSGRQFSNSRSEMNVSTLELGDSALYLCASSSLGRTFEAFFGQGTRLTVV.

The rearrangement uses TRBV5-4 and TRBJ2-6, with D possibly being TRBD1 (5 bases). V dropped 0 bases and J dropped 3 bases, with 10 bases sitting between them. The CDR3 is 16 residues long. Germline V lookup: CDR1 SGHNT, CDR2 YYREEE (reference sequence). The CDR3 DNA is TGTGCCAGCAGCTTGGAGGGGCTAGGTGGGGCCAACGTCCTGACTTTC. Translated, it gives CASSLEGLGGANVLTF. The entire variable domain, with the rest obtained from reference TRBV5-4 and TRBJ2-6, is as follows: ETGVTQSPTHLIKTRGQQVTLRCSSQSGHNTVSWYQQALGQGPQFIFQYYREEENGRGNFPPRFSGLQFPNYSSELNVNALELDDSALYLCASSLEGLGGANVLTFGAGSRLTVL.

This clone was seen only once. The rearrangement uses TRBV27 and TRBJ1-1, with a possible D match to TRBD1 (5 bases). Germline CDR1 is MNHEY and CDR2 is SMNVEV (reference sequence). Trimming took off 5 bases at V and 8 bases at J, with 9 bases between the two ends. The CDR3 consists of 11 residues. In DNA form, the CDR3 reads TGTGCCAGCAGTCAGGGCCAGGAAGCTTTCTTT. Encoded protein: CASSQGQEAFF.

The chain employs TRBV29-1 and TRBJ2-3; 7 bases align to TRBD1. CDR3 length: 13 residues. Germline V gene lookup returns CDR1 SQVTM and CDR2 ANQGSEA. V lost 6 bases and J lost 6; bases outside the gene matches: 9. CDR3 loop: CSVYGQVQDTQYF. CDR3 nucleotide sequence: TGCAGCGTCTATGGACAGGTTCAGGATACGCAGTATTTT.